The clone carrying this TCR beta chain was observed a handful of times. This CDR3 contains 18 residues. V was cut by 7 bases and J by 2 bases, with 24 bases left in between. The germline V gene has CDR1 MDHEN and CDR2 SYDVKM. These data are taken from a study of identical twins. TCRdb redid the calling of the 5' RACE reads with MiXCR, one entry per CDR3 protein. The sample yields about 660,000 distinct CDR3 sequences, over 8.5% seen once. These sequences were also reported in another study, on yellow fever vaccine responses in identical twins.

This sequence was found in a woman aged 18-30 years in good health. The specimen sequenced was PBMCs. The chain carries TRBV28 and TRBJ1-5; D call uncertain. The CDR3 DNA sequence: TGTGCCAGCACGATCTCAAGTAAAGTATATTTTGGCAATCAGCCCCAGCATTTT. Protein: CASTISSKVYFGNQPQHF.